The T cell receptor beta chain under discussion was sequenced for a study of blood T cell repertoires in COVID-19. Using immunoSEQ multiplex PCR, the repertoire was profiled, and TCRdb retains in-frame clones only, with some absent. The sample has about 470,000 clones; roughly nine tenths are singletons. With V trimmed by 3 bases and J by 1 base, 10 bases remained unmatched. Germline CDR1 reads SGHDT; CDR2 reads YYEEEE. There are 17 residues in the CDR3. V is TRBV5-6 and J is TRBJ2-3; 8 nucleotides line up with TRBD2. The sequencing input was PBMCs or T cells enriched from blood (not recorded which). The clonotype was recovered from a woman under 30 who had recovered from COVID-19. The CDR3 loop reads CASSSPGSGARTDTQYF. CDR3 coding DNA: TGTGCCAGCAGCTCCCCGGGTAGCGGGGCCCGCACAGATACGCAGTATTTT.